The 28 T cell receptor beta chains given below trace back to one sample, sequenced in a study of stem cell transplantation in POMP-related autoinflammatory disease. Assay used: immunoSEQ multiplex PCR; TCRdb lists only in-frame clones, some missing. The sample contains some 33,000 clones, approximately 86% of which appear only once. The sequenced sample was CD4+ T cells from PBMCs, obtained before stem cell transplantation. The source is a human donor with POMP-related autoinflammation and immune dysregulation (PRAID).

V usage is TRBV30 and J usage is TRBJ1-1; 9 positions agree with TRBD1. The CDR3 spans 13 residues. Looked up from germline, CDR1 is GTSNPN and CDR2 is SVGIG (reference sequence). V gave up 5 bases and J gave up 5 bases; unmatched junction bases: 6. The CDR3 bases are TGTGCCTGGGCCGTCGGACAGGGGACTGAAGCTTTCTTT. Protein: CAWAVGQGTEAFF.

The rearrangement joins TRBV18 to TRBJ1-1, with TRBD1 matching over 12 bases. CDR3 size: 15 residues. Germline V gene sequence: CDR1 KGHSH, CDR2 LQKENI. J gave up 0 bases and V 4 bases, and 0 bases lay outside the gene matches. CDR3 DNA sequence: TGTGCCAGCTCACGGGACAGGGGGCTGAACACTGAAGCTTTCTTT. It yields the protein CASSRDRGLNTEAFF.

The chain joins TRBV5-1 to TRBJ2-7; TRBD1 might be the D (5 bases). The V and J ends lost 4 bases and 5 bases respectively, with 13 bases between them. The CDR3 consists of 13 residues. Germline V gives CDR1 SGHRS, CDR2 YFSETQ. The CDR3 loop reads CASSPPLGHEQYF. CDR3 DNA: TGCGCCAGCAGCCCCCCTTTGGGGCACGAGCAGTACTTC.

The V gene is TRBV10-1, the J gene TRBJ2-1, with TRBD1 identical over 9 bases. V shed 5 bases and J 2 bases; nucleotides not matched to a gene: 1. This CDR3 contains 14 residues. Germline V gene sequence: CDR1 WNHNN, CDR2 SYGVQD (reference sequence). The CDR3 nucleotides read TGCGCCAGCAGTAGGGACAGGGCCTACAATGAGCAGTTCTTC. Protein product: CASSRDRAYNEQFF.

As concerns this clone: This same CDR3 is encoded by further DNA sequences in the sample. The gene calls are TRBV28 and TRBJ2-7; a weak D match, TRBD2 (5 bases). With 5 bases removed from V and 0 bases from J, the gap between germline ends came to 8 bases. Per germline, CDR1 MDHEN and CDR2 SYDVKM. CDR3 size: 13 residues. CDR3 in DNA: TGTGCCAGCAGTGAGGGCCGCTCCTACGAGCAGTACTTC. Translated: CASSEGRSYEQYF.

This clone was picked up one time. The chain links TRBV23-1 to TRBJ2-4; 8 bases are a match to TRBD1. TRBV23-1 is labeled an ORF, and its function is uncertain. The CDR3 covers 16 residues. V shed 3 bases, J shed 0 bases, and the junction held 4 bases outside the gene matches. CDR3 region: CASSHHRGLAKNIQYF. The DNA of the CDR3 is TGCGCCAGCAGTCACCACAGGGGGTTAGCCAAAAACATTCAGTACTTC.

The chain couples TRBV7-8 to TRBJ2-1; TRBD2 matches at 14 bases. J was trimmed by 6 bases and V by 7 bases; bases with no gene match: 5. The CDR3 length is 15 residues. The germline V gene encodes CDR1 SGHVS and CDR2 FQNEAQ. The CDR3 nucleotides read TGTGCCAGCACCGACGGGACTAGCGGGAGCAATGAGCAGTTCTTC. Protein product: CASTDGTSGSNEQFF.

V is TRBV20-1 and J is TRBJ2-3; no clear D. The CDR3 consists of 11 residues. CDR1 DFQATT and CDR2 SNEGSKA come from the germline V gene (reference sequence). The germline V and J ends were trimmed by 5 bases and 12 bases, with 15 bases remaining between them. In DNA, the CDR3 is TGCAGTGCTTCACGACCCGATAGTCAGTATTTT. It encodes CSASRPDSQYF.

This clone has just a few counts. The V call is TRBV7-9, the J call TRBJ2-7; no clear D gene. The CDR3 length is 12 residues. Germline CDR1 and CDR2: SEHNR and FQNEAQ (reference sequence). V lost 5 bases and J 0 bases, leaving 5 bases between the germline ends. In DNA, the CDR3 is TGTGCCAGCAGCCCGAGCTCCTACGAGCAGTACTTC. The encoded protein is CASSPSSYEQYF.

The chain has TRBV5-8 and TRBJ1-5; D is undetermined. CDR1 is SGHTS, CDR2 YDEGEE, per germline. V was pared by 4 bases and J by 0 bases, with 8 bases between. The CDR3 sequence is 14 residues long. CDR3: CASSPVDSNQPQHF. In DNA form, the CDR3 reads TGTGCCAGCAGCCCGGTTGATAGCAATCAGCCCCAGCATTTT.

This sequence joins TRBV2 and TRBJ2-5, with D perhaps TRBD2 (5 bases). Per germline, CDR1 SNHLY and CDR2 FYNNEI. The CDR3 runs to 13 residues. Trimming removed 6 bases from V and 11 bases from J, with 19 bases in between. Here the CDR3 reads CASRAGGPGEQYF. DNA of the CDR3: TGTGCCAGCAGAGCCGGCGGTCCTGGGGAGCAGTACTTC. The full variable domain, in which reference TRBV2 and TRBJ2-5 provide the parts outside the CDR3, is EPEVTQTPSHQVTQMGQEVILRCVPISNHLYFYWYRQILGQKVEFLVSFYNNEISEKSEIFDDQFSVERPDGSNFTLKIRSTKLEDSAMYFCASRAGGPGEQYFGPGTRLLVL.

The V and J genes are TRBV7-2 and TRBJ2-7; D is unresolved. V lost 1 base and J lost 9, with 10 bases in between. This CDR3 region has 12 residues. Germline V gives CDR1 SGHTA, CDR2 FQGNSA. CDR3 DNA: TGTGCCAGCAGCTTAGACCTCCAAAGGCAGTACTTC. Residues: CASSLDLQRQYF.

CDR3 in DNA: TGTGCCAGCAGTCCCGTCGGGGGGTCTGGAAACACCATATATTTT. Translating it yields CASSPVGGSGNTIYF. The V call is TRBV27, the J call TRBJ1-3; TRBD1 might be the D (5 bases). The CDR3 has 15 amino acids. V shed 5 bases and J shed 1 base, with 12 bases lying between them. Germline CDR1 is MNHEY and CDR2 is SMNVEV (reference sequence).

The chain links TRBV5-1 to TRBJ2-3; 9 bases align to TRBD2. Looked up from germline, CDR1 is SGHRS and CDR2 is YFSETQ. This CDR3 comprises 16 residues. After removal of 4 bases from V and 5 bases from J, the junction contained 11 bases not matched to a gene. CDR3 sequence (DNA): TGCGCCAGCAGCCCAGCTAGCGGGGTTTTGGTAGATACGCAGTATTTT. Translated: CASSPASGVLVDTQYF.

The chain is built from TRBV7-2 and TRBJ1-2, with a tentative D call TRBD1 (5 bases). CDR1 is SGHTA and CDR2 is FQGNSA in the germline V gene. Trimming shortened V by 1 base and J by 8 bases, and 20 bases separated the two germline ends. The CDR3 runs 16 residues. CDR3 region: CASSLDPRVGEGGYTF. The CDR3 DNA reads TGTGCCAGCAGCTTAGACCCTAGAGTAGGGGAAGGGGGCTACACCTTC.

The chain is built from TRBV5-5 and TRBJ1-1; D call uncertain. Germline V gene data show CDR1 as SGHKS and CDR2 as YYEKEE (reference sequence). V was pared by 2 bases and J by 0 bases, with 8 bases between. This CDR3 is built from 14 residues. The CDR3 protein is CASSFTMVNTEAFF. In DNA form, the CDR3 reads TGTGCCAGCAGCTTTACCATGGTGAACACTGAAGCTTTCTTT. The full variable domain, its missing parts supplied by reference TRBV5-5 and TRBJ1-1, is DAGVTQSPTHLIKTRGQQVTLRCSPISGHKSVSWYQQVLGQGPQFIFQYYEKEERGRGNFPDRFSARQFPNYSSELNVNALLLGDSALYLCASSFTMVNTEAFFGQGTRLTVV.

A single count supports this clone. This rearrangement joins TRBV6-5 to TRBJ2-1, with TRBD2 matching 9 bases. V lost 11 bases and J lost 5; bases outside the gene matches: 7. The CDR3 totals 13 residues. The germline CDR1 and CDR2 sequences are MNHEY and SVGAGI. The CDR3 sequence is CAAARGGDNEQFF. The DNA for the CDR3 is TGTGCCGCGGCGCGGGGGGGGGACAATGAGCAGTTCTTC.

This clone was seen a single time. V and J are TRBV5-1 and TRBJ1-1; 7 positions match TRBD1. The CDR3 totals 16 residues. Germline values: CDR1 SGHRS, CDR2 YFSETQ. With V trimmed by 1 base and J by 0 bases, 6 bases remained unmatched. The CDR3 spells CASSLRLQGMNTEAFF. CDR3 coding DNA: TGCGCCAGCAGCTTGAGGTTACAGGGGATGAACACTGAAGCTTTCTTT.

The V call is TRBV6-5, the J call TRBJ2-7; unclear D gene. Germline-derived CDR1 and CDR2 are MNHEY and SVGAGI. Between the trimmed V and J ends, which lost 0 bases and 7 bases, there was a span of 13 bases. The CDR3 is 14 amino acids. The CDR3 region is CASSYSGSLGEQYF. In nucleotides, the CDR3 is TGTGCCAGCAGTTACTCGGGGTCCCTGGGAGAGCAGTACTTC.

This chain links TRBV6-4 with TRBJ2-1; 10 nucleotides match TRBD1. Germline-derived CDR1 and CDR2 are MRHNA and SNTAGT. V lost 6 bases to trimming and J lost 5 bases; unmatched junction nucleotides: 1. This CDR3 has 13 residues. The CDR3 DNA reads as TGTGCCAGCAGAGGGACAGGGGACAATGAGCAGTTCTTC. Protein product: CASRGTGDNEQFF.

The rearrangement uses TRBV5-1 and TRBJ2-7; a possible D gene is TRBD1 (5 bases). CDR1 and CDR2 (germline): SGHRS, YFSETQ. Trimming shortened V by 0 bases and J by 2 bases, and 12 bases separated the two germline ends. The CDR3 is 15 amino acids. The CDR3 bases are TGCGCCAGCAGCTTGGTGGCAGGGTCCCCCTACGAGCAGTACTTC. Translation gives CASSLVAGSPYEQYF.

V is TRBV7-9 and J is TRBJ2-3; the match to TRBD1 covers 7 bases. Trimming at V came to 5 bases and at J to 0 bases, leaving 8 bases not matched to a gene. This CDR3 comprises 16 residues. Germline CDR1 is SEHNR and CDR2 is FQNEAQ (reference sequence). This CDR3 reads CASSATGAVSTDTQYF. The CDR3, as DNA: TGTGCCAGCAGCGCTACAGGGGCGGTCAGCACAGATACGCAGTATTTT.

CDR3 region: CASSRQGNYGYTF. In DNA, the CDR3 is TGTGCCAGCAGCCGACAGGGTAACTATGGCTACACCTTC. The V call is TRBV5-4, the J call TRBJ1-2; 7 positions match TRBD1. The V gene's germline CDR1 is SGHNT and CDR2 YYREEE (reference sequence). V dropped 4 bases and J dropped 1; count of bases not matched to a gene: 1. The CDR3 is 13 residues long.

The chain recombines TRBV2 with TRBJ2-7; TRBD2 aligns across 14 bases. The CDR3 length is 14 residues. J gave up 3 bases and V 6 bases, and 1 base lay outside the gene matches. The V gene's germline CDR1 is SNHLY and CDR2 FYNNEI. As DNA, the CDR3 is TGTGCCAGCAGAGGGACTAGCGGGAGCTACGAGCAGTACTTC. Amino acids: CASRGTSGSYEQYF.

A remark on this clone: Other DNA sequences from this sample encode an identical CDR3 as well. The V and J genes are TRBV5-1 and TRBJ2-5; no definite D call. This CDR3 comprises 12 residues. Trimming left V 0 bases short and J 4 bases short, with 4 bases between. CDR1 and CDR2 (germline): SGHRS, YFSETQ. The CDR3 here is CASSLAGETQYF. CDR3 DNA sequence: TGCGCCAGCAGCTTGGCGGGAGAGACCCAGTACTTC. Filled out from reference TRBV5-1 and TRBJ2-5, the complete variable domain reads KAGVTQTPRYLIKTRGQQVTLSCSPISGHRSVSWYQQTPGQGLQFLFEYFSETQRNKGNFPGRFSGRQFSNSRSEMNVSTLELGDSALYLCASSLAGETQYFGPGTRLLVL.

The chain is built from TRBV10-1 and TRBJ1-1, with 7 bases matching TRBD1. CDR3 length: 15 residues. The V and J ends lost 0 bases and 1 base, in that order; junction bases with no gene match: 2. Germline assignment: CDR1 WNHNN and CDR2 SYGVQD (reference sequence). The CDR3 is CASSESRDRNTEAFF. The CDR3 bases are TGCGCCAGCAGTGAGTCCAGGGACAGGAACACTGAAGCTTTCTTT.

The genes are TRBV5-4 and TRBJ2-7; D is unresolved. CDR1 and CDR2 (germline): SGHNT, YYREEE (reference sequence). V dropped 4 bases and J dropped 0 bases, with 14 bases sitting between them. The CDR3 is 15 amino acids. CDR3 sequence reads: CASSRTFKNSYEQYF. The DNA for the CDR3 is TGTGCCAGCAGCCGGACCTTTAAGAACTCCTACGAGCAGTACTTC.

V and J are TRBV5-1 and TRBJ2-7; D is unclear. Trimming shortened V by 1 base and J by 7 bases, and 9 bases separated the two germline ends. The CDR3 runs to 12 residues. Germline-derived CDR1 and CDR2 are SGHRS and YFSETQ. This CDR3 reads CASSLPPEEQYF. DNA for the CDR3: TGCGCCAGCAGCTTGCCCCCTGAAGAGCAGTACTTC.